The text below deals with one T cell receptor (beta chain). Its antigen is not yet known. No much larger clone exists at a distance of one base, and base qualities are not known. Systemically healthy Caucasian individuals from Russia, 35 to 50 in total and aged roughly 6 to 100 years, were included as donors. Roughly 10 milliliters of peripheral blood were collected from each donor into EDTA-treated Vacutainer tubes. Ficoll-Paque density-gradient centrifugation was used to isolate PBMCs, with at least 6 million per sample. Trizol reagent was used to extract total RNA from PBMCs, with at least 6 micrograms per sample. For every donor, an aliquot of PBMCs went through flow cytometry to measure the percentages of naive CD45RAhigh/CD27high T cells. CDR1 and CDR2 were assigned from the germline V gene (reference sequence) as DFQATT and SNEGSKA. From cysteine to phenylalanine, the CDR3 is 15 amino acids long. Only CDR3 DNA is held: 45 bases, read in frame from base 1. V is pruned by 2 bases and J by 0 bases, leaving 7 bases of the junction without a gene match.

This sample was included in a study of blood T cells in healthy people across ages (dated by TCRdb to between 2015 and 2016). Background on the whole study: In model experiments, roughly one uniquely barcoded TCR beta cDNA molecule per two T cells was captured by template switching. The study measured age-related changes in TCR beta repertoire diversity using deep sequencing normalized with unique cDNA molecular identifiers. Four age groups were formed from the donors: young (average 16 years), middle-aged (around 40), aged (62) and long-lived (approximately 78). To avoid experimental bias, donors of different ages were randomly spread across the sequencing lanes. The study analyzed two additional independent replicas of 1 million unique cDNA reads from the same blood draw for two donors, one aged 18 to 29 and one aged 80 or older.

Library preparation used 5' RACE. The listed sequencing device is Illumina HiSeq 2500. A second PCR of about 6 to 12 cycles was performed with a sample-barcoded 5' primer and a J-beta primer mix. A template-switch 5' adaptor carrying 12 random nucleotides introduced a unique molecular identifier onto each TCR beta cDNA molecule. Each sample yielded at least 3 million CDR3-containing paired-end reads. First-strand cDNA synthesis was performed from all RNA using the Mint cDNA synthesis kit, with priming by a TRBC-specific oligonucleotide. After uracil-DNA glycosylase treatment, a first 18-cycle PCR used universal primers M1SS and BC2_uni_R on all cDNA. In the authors' own workflow: For normalization, 1 million high-quality reads, each with a distinct molecular identifier, were randomly selected from each sample. Reads with shared molecular identifiers were discarded instead of being binned into consensus sequences. MiTCR, set to a Q25 quality threshold and the strictest error-elimination algorithm, was used for CDR3 identification, clonotype clustering and error correction. A nonparametric unseen species model with Euler transformation was used to estimate a lower bound on total TCR beta diversity. The public reads were reanalyzed by TCRdb: fastp trimming at Q25, MiXCR alignment, in-frame beta chains only. A single entry per CDR3 protein holds the most common genes and DNA from its merged rows. The V and J calls reflect TCRdb's pipeline rather than the authors' work. The sample table shows over 1,300,000 distinct CDR3 sequences, and 59% are seen once. Over 5.5% of the sample lies in the top ten.

Overall study results and their limits: Donor CMV infection status was unknown, potentially confounding age-related changes in expanded clonotypes. Since profiling was done on bulk unsorted PBMCs, naive and antigen-experienced compartments could not be conclusively compared. There was a strong correlation between observed TCR beta diversity and the percentage of naive T cells measured by flow cytometry. Observed TCR beta diversity per million T cells fell roughly linearly with age, and a significant reduction was already apparent by age around 40. Estimates of total diversity from one million sequenced T cells were regarded as lower bounds and underestimates. Compared with the aged group, more naive CD4+ T cells, fewer expanded clones and increased TCR diversity were shown by the long-lived group, suggesting age selection.

The V and J segments used are TRBV20-1 and TRBJ2-7, with 7 bases aligning to TRBD2. This receptor was taken from a man younger than 35 in good health. Sequencing was done on a sample of blood. DNA sequence: TGCAGTGCTAGATCGAGCGGGGAGAGCTCCTACGAGCAGTACTTC. Translated, this gives CSARSSGESSYEQYF.